A selection of T cell receptor beta chains follows, all from one sample in a study of Graves' ophthalmopathy and Graves' hyperthyroidism. One entry per CDR3 protein, called by TCRdb with MiXCR from the multiplex PCR reads. The table records approximately 1.2 million distinct CDR3 sequences, roughly 35% of them present only once. Material: peripheral blood or thyroid tissue (not recorded which). These receptors originate from an adult man with Graves' hyperthyroidism. CDR3s include the opening cysteine and the closing phenylalanine or tryptophan. Each record gives: D gene, J gene, clone size, CDR3 length, V gene, CDR3 DNA, CDR3 protein. The D gene is left open where the match is weak. Expanded clones are given a class, and other clones once, few, many or no size at all.

d_call: TRBD1; j_call: TRBJ2-5; clone_size: -; cdr3_length: 15; v_call: TRBV10-2; cdr3_nt: TGCGCCAGCAGACCAGGACAGGAGACCCAAGAGACCCAGTACTTC; cdr3_aa: CASRPGQETQETQYF
d_call: TRBD1; j_call: TRBJ2-7; clone_size: -; cdr3_length: 17; v_call: TRBV25-1; cdr3_nt: TGTGCCAGCAGTGAATGGCGGGACGCGACAGGGGGCTACGAGCAGTACTTC; cdr3_aa: CASSEWRDATGGYEQYF
d_call: -; j_call: TRBJ1-5; clone_size: -; cdr3_length: 15; v_call: TRBV7-8; cdr3_nt: TGTGCCAGCAGCAGAAACCCGGGGCACAATCAGCCCCAGCATTTT; cdr3_aa: CASSRNPGHNQPQHF
d_call: TRBD2; j_call: TRBJ2-7; clone_size: few; cdr3_length: 14; v_call: TRBV10-2; cdr3_nt: TGCGCCAGCAGTGATGCGGGAGGTGTTTACGAGCAGTACTTC; cdr3_aa: CASSDAGGVYEQYF
d_call: -; j_call: TRBJ2-7; clone_size: -; cdr3_length: 13; v_call: TRBV19; cdr3_nt: TGTGCCAGTAGTTTTGTTGACACCTACGAGCAGTACTTC; cdr3_aa: CASSFVDTYEQYF
d_call: -; j_call: TRBJ1-5; clone_size: many; cdr3_length: 14; v_call: TRBV2; cdr3_nt: TGTGCCAGCAATGTAGAGAGGAGCAATCAGCCCCAGCATTTT; cdr3_aa: CASNVERSNQPQHF
d_call: -; j_call: TRBJ2-5; clone_size: -; cdr3_length: 16; v_call: TRBV5-1; cdr3_nt: TGCGCCAGCAGCCCGACTGGGGTCTCCGCCGTCCTTACCCAGTACTTC; cdr3_aa: CASSPTGVSAVLTQYF
d_call: TRBD1; j_call: TRBJ1-1; clone_size: once; cdr3_length: 14; v_call: TRBV10-3; cdr3_nt: TGTGCCATCAGTGAATTCGACAGGGGTGGTGAAGCTTTCTTT; cdr3_aa: CAISEFDRGGEAFF
d_call: TRBD1; j_call: TRBJ2-7; clone_size: once; cdr3_length: 15; v_call: TRBV29-1; cdr3_nt: TGCAGCGTTGAAGAGGAGGACAGGGGGCGAGGCGAGCAGTACTTC; cdr3_aa: CSVEEEDRGRGEQYF
d_call: -; j_call: TRBJ1-3; clone_size: many; cdr3_length: 15; v_call: TRBV5-1; cdr3_nt: TGCGCCAGCAGCTTGGATCAGGGGAGCGGAAACACCATATATTTT; cdr3_aa: CASSLDQGSGNTIYF
d_call: TRBD2; j_call: TRBJ2-7; clone_size: many; cdr3_length: 16; v_call: TRBV10-3; cdr3_nt: TGTGCCATCAGTACCGTACTAGCGACGAGCTCCTACGAGCAGTACTTC; cdr3_aa: CAISTVLATSSYEQYF
d_call: -; j_call: TRBJ1-2; clone_size: many; cdr3_length: 14; v_call: TRBV7-3; cdr3_nt: TGTGCCAGCAGCCTTGACGGACTAAACTATGGCTACACCTTC; cdr3_aa: CASSLDGLNYGYTF
d_call: -; j_call: TRBJ1-5; clone_size: many; cdr3_length: 14; v_call: TRBV11-2; cdr3_nt: TGTGCCAGCAGCTTAGGAGGGTGGGATCAGCCCCAGCATTTT; cdr3_aa: CASSLGGWDQPQHF
d_call: -; j_call: TRBJ2-5; clone_size: -; cdr3_length: 15; v_call: TRBV6-1; cdr3_nt: TGTGCCAGCAGTGAAGTGTTGGCATACGAAGAGACCCAGTACTTC; cdr3_aa: CASSEVLAYEETQYF
d_call: TRBD2; j_call: TRBJ2-5; clone_size: -; cdr3_length: 17; v_call: TRBV12-3/TRBV12-4; cdr3_nt: TGTGCCAGCAGCCGGAATCGCGGGAGGGTACGAGCGGAGACCCAGTACTTC; cdr3_aa: CASSRNRGRVRAETQYF
d_call: TRBD2; j_call: TRBJ2-2; clone_size: many; cdr3_length: 15; v_call: TRBV29-1; cdr3_nt: TGCAGCGCGGGACTAGCGGGGGCGAACACCGGGGAGCTGTTTTTT; cdr3_aa: CSAGLAGANTGELFF
d_call: -; j_call: TRBJ1-2; clone_size: many; cdr3_length: 13; v_call: TRBV9; cdr3_nt: TGTGCCAGCAGCGTAGGGGGCGGCGGTGGCTACACCTTC; cdr3_aa: CASSVGGGGGYTF
d_call: TRBD1; j_call: TRBJ2-2; clone_size: few; cdr3_length: 15; v_call: TRBV20-1; cdr3_nt: TGCAGTGCTCTCGGACAGGACTGGAACACCGGGGAGCTGTTTTTT; cdr3_aa: CSALGQDWNTGELFF
d_call: -; j_call: TRBJ1-5; clone_size: -; cdr3_length: 13; v_call: TRBV9; cdr3_nt: TGTGCCTTACAGGATCTAAGCAATCAGCCCCAGCATTTT; cdr3_aa: CALQDLSNQPQHF
d_call: TRBD1; j_call: TRBJ2-7; clone_size: once; cdr3_length: 15; v_call: TRBV24-1; cdr3_nt: TGTGCCACCAGTGCTAGGGGACAGGGGCCCTACGAGCAGTACTTC; cdr3_aa: CATSARGQGPYEQYF
d_call: -; j_call: TRBJ1-5; clone_size: -; cdr3_length: 12; v_call: TRBV19; cdr3_nt: TGTGCCAGTAGTGAGAACAGGGCGTACCAGCATTTT; cdr3_aa: CASSENRAYQHF
d_call: -; j_call: TRBJ1-2; clone_size: -; cdr3_length: 15; v_call: TRBV11-2; cdr3_nt: TGTGCCAGCGGTTCCTGGGGAAAGGTTAACTATGGCTACACCTTC; cdr3_aa: CASGSWGKVNYGYTF
d_call: -; j_call: TRBJ2-5; clone_size: few; cdr3_length: 13; v_call: TRBV7-9; cdr3_nt: TGTGCCAGCAGCTCCCTAGGGCGGGAGACCCAGTACTTC; cdr3_aa: CASSSLGRETQYF
d_call: TRBD1; j_call: TRBJ1-1; clone_size: few; cdr3_length: 15; v_call: TRBV10-3; cdr3_nt: TGTGCCATCAGTCGGGCGGACAGGGAGAACACTGAAGCTTTCTTT; cdr3_aa: CAISRADRENTEAFF
d_call: -; j_call: TRBJ2-6; clone_size: many; cdr3_length: 14; v_call: TRBV7-9; cdr3_nt: TGTGCCAACGAAGTCCTATCTGGGGCCAACGTCCTGACTTTC; cdr3_aa: CANEVLSGANVLTF
d_call: -; j_call: TRBJ1-2; clone_size: -; cdr3_length: 14; v_call: TRBV7-9; cdr3_nt: TGTGCCAGCAGCCCGCGGAACCTAAACTATGGCTACACCTTC; cdr3_aa: CASSPRNLNYGYTF
d_call: TRBD1; j_call: TRBJ2-7; clone_size: many; cdr3_length: 14; v_call: TRBV7-9; cdr3_nt: TGTGCCAGCAGCTCCCACAGGGGAAGCTACGAGCAGTACTTC; cdr3_aa: CASSSHRGSYEQYF
d_call: TRBD1; j_call: TRBJ2-7; clone_size: many; cdr3_length: 15; v_call: TRBV5-1; cdr3_nt: TGCGCCAGCAGCGCCCCCGGGACAGAATCCTACGAGCAGTACTTC; cdr3_aa: CASSAPGTESYEQYF
d_call: TRBD2; j_call: TRBJ2-5; clone_size: -; cdr3_length: 17; v_call: TRBV15; cdr3_nt: TGTGCCACCAGCAGAGATCCTAGCGGAGAGGGCCTAGAGACCCAGTACTTC; cdr3_aa: CATSRDPSGEGLETQYF
d_call: -; j_call: TRBJ1-5; clone_size: many; cdr3_length: 14; v_call: TRBV11-2; cdr3_nt: TGTGCCAGCAGCCAGGGAGGGACGGATCAACCCCAGCATTTT; cdr3_aa: CASSQGGTDQPQHF
d_call: TRBD1; j_call: TRBJ1-1; clone_size: -; cdr3_length: 17; v_call: TRBV19; cdr3_nt: TGTGCCAGTACCCAACCCGGGACAGGGGGTAGGAACACTGAAGCTTTCTTT; cdr3_aa: CASTQPGTGGRNTEAFF
d_call: TRBD2; j_call: TRBJ2-2; clone_size: -; cdr3_length: 22; v_call: TRBV7-2; cdr3_nt: TGTGCCAGCAACCCCCGATCGGGGGCAGGTGGTAGCGGGAGGGCCTTCACCGGGGAGCTGTTTTTT; cdr3_aa: CASNPRSGAGGSGRAFTGELFF
d_call: TRBD1; j_call: TRBJ2-5; clone_size: once; cdr3_length: 13; v_call: TRBV20-1; cdr3_nt: TGCAGTGCTAGGACAGGGCACCAAGAGACCCAGTACTTC; cdr3_aa: CSARTGHQETQYF
d_call: -; j_call: TRBJ1-4; clone_size: many; cdr3_length: 15; v_call: TRBV9; cdr3_nt: TGTGCCAGCAGCGGGACAGCTTCAACTAATGAAAAACTGTTTTTT; cdr3_aa: CASSGTASTNEKLFF
d_call: -; j_call: TRBJ2-7; clone_size: few; cdr3_length: 15; v_call: TRBV4-3; cdr3_nt: TGCGCCAGCAGCCAAGAGACCTTGGGATCCTACGAGCAGTACTTC; cdr3_aa: CASSQETLGSYEQYF
d_call: TRBD2; j_call: TRBJ2-7; clone_size: few; cdr3_length: 16; v_call: TRBV7-2; cdr3_nt: TGTGCCAGCAGCCCCATCGGTGGACTAGCATCCTACGAGCAGTACTTC; cdr3_aa: CASSPIGGLASYEQYF
d_call: TRBD1; j_call: TRBJ2-5; clone_size: -; cdr3_length: 18; v_call: TRBV7-9; cdr3_nt: TGTGCCAGCAGCTTAGAAAGCCGTTCCACAGGGGGACCAGAGACCCAGTACTTC; cdr3_aa: CASSLESRSTGGPETQYF
d_call: -; j_call: TRBJ1-1; clone_size: many; cdr3_length: 14; v_call: TRBV2; cdr3_nt: TGTGCCAGCAGGATGGCAGGGTGGGACACTGAAGCTTTCTTT; cdr3_aa: CASRMAGWDTEAFF
d_call: TRBD1; j_call: TRBJ1-2; clone_size: -; cdr3_length: 11; v_call: TRBV29-1; cdr3_nt: TGCAGCGTTGAGACAGGGGGAGGCTACACCTTC; cdr3_aa: CSVETGGGYTF
d_call: TRBD2; j_call: TRBJ2-7; clone_size: many; cdr3_length: 16; v_call: TRBV7-3; cdr3_nt: TGTGCCAGCAGCTTAAATAGCGGGAGGTCGCCCGGCGAGCAGTACTTC; cdr3_aa: CASSLNSGRSPGEQYF
d_call: -; j_call: TRBJ1-2; clone_size: -; cdr3_length: 12; v_call: TRBV25-1; cdr3_nt: TGTGCCAGCGTTGTGACAGGAGATGGCTACACCTTC; cdr3_aa: CASVVTGDGYTF
d_call: TRBD2; j_call: TRBJ2-7; clone_size: -; cdr3_length: 15; v_call: TRBV7-2; cdr3_nt: TGTGCCAGCAGTTTGGGCAGCGGGGGGGCCTACGAGCAGTACTTC; cdr3_aa: CASSLGSGGAYEQYF
d_call: TRBD1; j_call: TRBJ2-7; clone_size: many; cdr3_length: 14; v_call: TRBV7-8; cdr3_nt: TGTGCCAGCAGCCCGGACAGGGTGTCGAACGAGCAGTACTTC; cdr3_aa: CASSPDRVSNEQYF